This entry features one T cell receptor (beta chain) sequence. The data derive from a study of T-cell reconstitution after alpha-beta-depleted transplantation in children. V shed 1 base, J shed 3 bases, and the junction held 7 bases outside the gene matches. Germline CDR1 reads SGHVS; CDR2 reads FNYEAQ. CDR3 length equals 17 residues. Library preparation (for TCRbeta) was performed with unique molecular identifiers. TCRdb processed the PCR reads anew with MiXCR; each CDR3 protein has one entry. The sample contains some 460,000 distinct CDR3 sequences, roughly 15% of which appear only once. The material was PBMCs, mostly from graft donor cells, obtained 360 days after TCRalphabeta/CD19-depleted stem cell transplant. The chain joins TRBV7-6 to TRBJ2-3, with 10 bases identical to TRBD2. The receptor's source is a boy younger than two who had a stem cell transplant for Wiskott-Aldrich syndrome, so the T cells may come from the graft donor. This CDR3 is CASSLGISGGLTDTQYF. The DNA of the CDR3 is TGTGCCAGCAGCTTAGGAATTAGCGGGGGGCTGACAGATACGCAGTATTTT. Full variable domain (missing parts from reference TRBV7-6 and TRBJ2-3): GAGVSQSPRYKVTKRGQDVALRCDPISGHVSLYWYRQALGQGPEFLTYFNYEAQQDKSGLPNDRFSAERPEGSISTLTIQRTEQRDSAMYRCASSLGISGGLTDTQYFGPGTRLTVL.